These 12 T cell receptor beta chains came from one sample sequenced in a study of blood T cell repertoires in COVID-19. Repertoires were generated with immunoSEQ multiplex PCR, while TCRdb's copy carries only in-frame clones and drops some. The sample holds about 47,000 clones, about four fifths seen once. The sequenced sample consisted of peripheral blood. All receptors derive from a man aged 45-60 years with acute or convalescent COVID-19.

V and J are TRBV18 and TRBJ1-5; no clear D gene. Trimming took off 2 bases at V and 9 bases at J, with 14 bases between the two ends. Per germline, CDR1 KGHSH and CDR2 LQKENI. This CDR3 is built from 14 residues. The CDR3, as DNA: TGTGCCAGCTCACCAATGGCTGATAAAAGGCCCCAGCATTTT. It codes for CASSPMADKRPQHF.

V usage is TRBV6-5 and J usage is TRBJ2-7; D possibly corresponds to TRBD2 (6 bases). The CDR3 has 15 amino acids. Trimming shortened V by 6 bases and J by 3 bases, and 18 bases separated the two germline ends. Germline CDR1 is MNHEY and CDR2 is SVGAGI. CDR3: CASRGVGSGRYEQYF. Written as DNA, the CDR3 is TGTGCCAGCAGGGGTGTGGGTAGCGGACGCTACGAGCAGTACTTC.

The chain couples TRBV15 to TRBJ2-1, with D maybe TRBD1 (6 bases). The CDR3 sequence is 16 residues long. Germline lookup yields CDR1 LNHNV and CDR2 YYDKDF (reference sequence). Trimming stripped 2 bases from V and 0 bases from J, with 11 bases between. The CDR3 sequence: CATSRPTGSSYNEQFF. The CDR3 DNA follows: TGTGCCACCAGCAGACCTACAGGGAGCTCCTACAATGAGCAGTTCTTC.

The gene calls are TRBV19 and TRBJ2-3; TRBD1 agrees at 10 bases. CDR1 is LNHDA, CDR2 SQIVND, per germline (reference sequence). The ends lost 3 bases at V and 4 bases at J; junction bases unmatched: 4. The length of the CDR3 is 15 residues. The CDR3 region is CASSIRTGGSDTQYF. CDR3 nucleotide sequence: TGTGCCAGTAGTATTAGGACAGGGGGATCAGATACGCAGTATTTT.

The rearrangement joins TRBV7-2 to TRBJ2-7; TRBD1 aligns across 9 bases. Germline values: CDR1 SGHTA, CDR2 FQGNSA. V trimming: 7 bases; J trimming: 2 bases; junction bases outside the gene matches: 3. The CDR3 covers 13 residues. CDR3 coding DNA: TGTGCCAGCAAGGACAGGGGACCCTACGAGCAGTACTTC. Protein: CASKDRGPYEQYF.

The chain uses TRBV21-1 and TRBJ1-3. TRBV21-1 is an annotated pseudogene. CDR3 length equals 14 residues. DNA for the CDR3: TGTGCCAGCAGGAACCACTACTGGCGAAACACCATATATTTT. Its translation: CASRNHYWRNTIYF.

CDR3 amino acids: CASSLLAGVDTGELFF. As DNA, the CDR3 is TGTGCCAGCAGTTTACTAGCGGGAGTCGACACCGGGGAGCTGTTTTTT. The V gene is TRBV6-5, the J gene TRBJ2-2, with TRBD2 identical over 11 bases. J was trimmed by 3 bases and V by 4 bases; bases with no gene match: 4. CDR1 and CDR2 from the germline V gene are MNHEY and SVGAGI. The CDR3 contains 16 residues.

This chain uses TRBV5-5 with TRBJ2-2; 15 bases fit TRBD2. Germline CDR1 is SGHKS and CDR2 is YYEKEE (reference sequence). V shed 5 bases and J 6 bases; nucleotides not matched to a gene: 5. This CDR3 spans 16 amino acids. As DNA, the CDR3 is TGTGCCAGCAGATTCGGGACTAGCGGGGGGCCCGGGGAGCTGTTTTTT. Translated: CASRFGTSGGPGELFF.

This chain connects TRBV27 to TRBJ2-7; the match to TRBD2 covers 8 bases. The CDR3 is 14 amino acids. Trimming at V came to 4 bases and at J to 6 bases, leaving 8 bases not matched to a gene. Germline V gene sequence: CDR1 MNHEY, CDR2 SMNVEV (reference sequence). The CDR3 nucleotides read TGTGCCAGCAGTTCACTAGCGGCCACCGGCGAGCAGTACTTC. Its protein is CASSSLAATGEQYF.

The chain employs TRBV19 and TRBJ1-2; D is perhaps TRBD1 (5 bases). Germline CDR1 and CDR2: LNHDA and SQIVND (reference sequence). This CDR3 is built from 12 residues. V gave up 10 bases and J gave up 4 bases, with 13 bases separating them. The CDR3, as DNA: TGTGCCACAATGGGGCCCTTCTATGGCTACACCTTC. Translated, it gives CATMGPFYGYTF.

In nucleotides, the CDR3 is TGTGCCTGGTTGGCGGGATCCTATAATTCACCCCTCCACTTT. Encoded protein: CAWLAGSYNSPLHF. The chain joins TRBV30 to TRBJ1-6; D is uncertain. The CDR3 has 14 residues. Trimming left V 5 bases short and J 1 base short, with 9 bases between. Germline V gives CDR1 GTSNPN, CDR2 SVGIG (reference sequence). Drawing the rest from reference TRBV30 and TRBJ1-6, the complete variable domain is SQTIHQWPATLVQPVGSPLSLECTVEGTSNPNLYWYRQAAGRGLQLLFYSVGIGQISSEVPQNLSASRPQDRQFILSSKKLLLSDSGFYLCAWLAGSYNSPLHFGNGTRLTVT.

The rearrangement joins TRBV6-5 to TRBJ1-5, with D perhaps TRBD1 (5 bases). Per the germline V gene, CDR1 is MNHEY and CDR2 is SVGAGI. This CDR3 contains 15 residues. V was cut by 6 bases and J by 2 bases, with 14 bases left in between. CDR3 nucleotides: TGTGCCAGCAGCACCACAGGCGGGGGCAATCAGCCCCAGCATTTT. This codes for CASSTTGGGNQPQHF.